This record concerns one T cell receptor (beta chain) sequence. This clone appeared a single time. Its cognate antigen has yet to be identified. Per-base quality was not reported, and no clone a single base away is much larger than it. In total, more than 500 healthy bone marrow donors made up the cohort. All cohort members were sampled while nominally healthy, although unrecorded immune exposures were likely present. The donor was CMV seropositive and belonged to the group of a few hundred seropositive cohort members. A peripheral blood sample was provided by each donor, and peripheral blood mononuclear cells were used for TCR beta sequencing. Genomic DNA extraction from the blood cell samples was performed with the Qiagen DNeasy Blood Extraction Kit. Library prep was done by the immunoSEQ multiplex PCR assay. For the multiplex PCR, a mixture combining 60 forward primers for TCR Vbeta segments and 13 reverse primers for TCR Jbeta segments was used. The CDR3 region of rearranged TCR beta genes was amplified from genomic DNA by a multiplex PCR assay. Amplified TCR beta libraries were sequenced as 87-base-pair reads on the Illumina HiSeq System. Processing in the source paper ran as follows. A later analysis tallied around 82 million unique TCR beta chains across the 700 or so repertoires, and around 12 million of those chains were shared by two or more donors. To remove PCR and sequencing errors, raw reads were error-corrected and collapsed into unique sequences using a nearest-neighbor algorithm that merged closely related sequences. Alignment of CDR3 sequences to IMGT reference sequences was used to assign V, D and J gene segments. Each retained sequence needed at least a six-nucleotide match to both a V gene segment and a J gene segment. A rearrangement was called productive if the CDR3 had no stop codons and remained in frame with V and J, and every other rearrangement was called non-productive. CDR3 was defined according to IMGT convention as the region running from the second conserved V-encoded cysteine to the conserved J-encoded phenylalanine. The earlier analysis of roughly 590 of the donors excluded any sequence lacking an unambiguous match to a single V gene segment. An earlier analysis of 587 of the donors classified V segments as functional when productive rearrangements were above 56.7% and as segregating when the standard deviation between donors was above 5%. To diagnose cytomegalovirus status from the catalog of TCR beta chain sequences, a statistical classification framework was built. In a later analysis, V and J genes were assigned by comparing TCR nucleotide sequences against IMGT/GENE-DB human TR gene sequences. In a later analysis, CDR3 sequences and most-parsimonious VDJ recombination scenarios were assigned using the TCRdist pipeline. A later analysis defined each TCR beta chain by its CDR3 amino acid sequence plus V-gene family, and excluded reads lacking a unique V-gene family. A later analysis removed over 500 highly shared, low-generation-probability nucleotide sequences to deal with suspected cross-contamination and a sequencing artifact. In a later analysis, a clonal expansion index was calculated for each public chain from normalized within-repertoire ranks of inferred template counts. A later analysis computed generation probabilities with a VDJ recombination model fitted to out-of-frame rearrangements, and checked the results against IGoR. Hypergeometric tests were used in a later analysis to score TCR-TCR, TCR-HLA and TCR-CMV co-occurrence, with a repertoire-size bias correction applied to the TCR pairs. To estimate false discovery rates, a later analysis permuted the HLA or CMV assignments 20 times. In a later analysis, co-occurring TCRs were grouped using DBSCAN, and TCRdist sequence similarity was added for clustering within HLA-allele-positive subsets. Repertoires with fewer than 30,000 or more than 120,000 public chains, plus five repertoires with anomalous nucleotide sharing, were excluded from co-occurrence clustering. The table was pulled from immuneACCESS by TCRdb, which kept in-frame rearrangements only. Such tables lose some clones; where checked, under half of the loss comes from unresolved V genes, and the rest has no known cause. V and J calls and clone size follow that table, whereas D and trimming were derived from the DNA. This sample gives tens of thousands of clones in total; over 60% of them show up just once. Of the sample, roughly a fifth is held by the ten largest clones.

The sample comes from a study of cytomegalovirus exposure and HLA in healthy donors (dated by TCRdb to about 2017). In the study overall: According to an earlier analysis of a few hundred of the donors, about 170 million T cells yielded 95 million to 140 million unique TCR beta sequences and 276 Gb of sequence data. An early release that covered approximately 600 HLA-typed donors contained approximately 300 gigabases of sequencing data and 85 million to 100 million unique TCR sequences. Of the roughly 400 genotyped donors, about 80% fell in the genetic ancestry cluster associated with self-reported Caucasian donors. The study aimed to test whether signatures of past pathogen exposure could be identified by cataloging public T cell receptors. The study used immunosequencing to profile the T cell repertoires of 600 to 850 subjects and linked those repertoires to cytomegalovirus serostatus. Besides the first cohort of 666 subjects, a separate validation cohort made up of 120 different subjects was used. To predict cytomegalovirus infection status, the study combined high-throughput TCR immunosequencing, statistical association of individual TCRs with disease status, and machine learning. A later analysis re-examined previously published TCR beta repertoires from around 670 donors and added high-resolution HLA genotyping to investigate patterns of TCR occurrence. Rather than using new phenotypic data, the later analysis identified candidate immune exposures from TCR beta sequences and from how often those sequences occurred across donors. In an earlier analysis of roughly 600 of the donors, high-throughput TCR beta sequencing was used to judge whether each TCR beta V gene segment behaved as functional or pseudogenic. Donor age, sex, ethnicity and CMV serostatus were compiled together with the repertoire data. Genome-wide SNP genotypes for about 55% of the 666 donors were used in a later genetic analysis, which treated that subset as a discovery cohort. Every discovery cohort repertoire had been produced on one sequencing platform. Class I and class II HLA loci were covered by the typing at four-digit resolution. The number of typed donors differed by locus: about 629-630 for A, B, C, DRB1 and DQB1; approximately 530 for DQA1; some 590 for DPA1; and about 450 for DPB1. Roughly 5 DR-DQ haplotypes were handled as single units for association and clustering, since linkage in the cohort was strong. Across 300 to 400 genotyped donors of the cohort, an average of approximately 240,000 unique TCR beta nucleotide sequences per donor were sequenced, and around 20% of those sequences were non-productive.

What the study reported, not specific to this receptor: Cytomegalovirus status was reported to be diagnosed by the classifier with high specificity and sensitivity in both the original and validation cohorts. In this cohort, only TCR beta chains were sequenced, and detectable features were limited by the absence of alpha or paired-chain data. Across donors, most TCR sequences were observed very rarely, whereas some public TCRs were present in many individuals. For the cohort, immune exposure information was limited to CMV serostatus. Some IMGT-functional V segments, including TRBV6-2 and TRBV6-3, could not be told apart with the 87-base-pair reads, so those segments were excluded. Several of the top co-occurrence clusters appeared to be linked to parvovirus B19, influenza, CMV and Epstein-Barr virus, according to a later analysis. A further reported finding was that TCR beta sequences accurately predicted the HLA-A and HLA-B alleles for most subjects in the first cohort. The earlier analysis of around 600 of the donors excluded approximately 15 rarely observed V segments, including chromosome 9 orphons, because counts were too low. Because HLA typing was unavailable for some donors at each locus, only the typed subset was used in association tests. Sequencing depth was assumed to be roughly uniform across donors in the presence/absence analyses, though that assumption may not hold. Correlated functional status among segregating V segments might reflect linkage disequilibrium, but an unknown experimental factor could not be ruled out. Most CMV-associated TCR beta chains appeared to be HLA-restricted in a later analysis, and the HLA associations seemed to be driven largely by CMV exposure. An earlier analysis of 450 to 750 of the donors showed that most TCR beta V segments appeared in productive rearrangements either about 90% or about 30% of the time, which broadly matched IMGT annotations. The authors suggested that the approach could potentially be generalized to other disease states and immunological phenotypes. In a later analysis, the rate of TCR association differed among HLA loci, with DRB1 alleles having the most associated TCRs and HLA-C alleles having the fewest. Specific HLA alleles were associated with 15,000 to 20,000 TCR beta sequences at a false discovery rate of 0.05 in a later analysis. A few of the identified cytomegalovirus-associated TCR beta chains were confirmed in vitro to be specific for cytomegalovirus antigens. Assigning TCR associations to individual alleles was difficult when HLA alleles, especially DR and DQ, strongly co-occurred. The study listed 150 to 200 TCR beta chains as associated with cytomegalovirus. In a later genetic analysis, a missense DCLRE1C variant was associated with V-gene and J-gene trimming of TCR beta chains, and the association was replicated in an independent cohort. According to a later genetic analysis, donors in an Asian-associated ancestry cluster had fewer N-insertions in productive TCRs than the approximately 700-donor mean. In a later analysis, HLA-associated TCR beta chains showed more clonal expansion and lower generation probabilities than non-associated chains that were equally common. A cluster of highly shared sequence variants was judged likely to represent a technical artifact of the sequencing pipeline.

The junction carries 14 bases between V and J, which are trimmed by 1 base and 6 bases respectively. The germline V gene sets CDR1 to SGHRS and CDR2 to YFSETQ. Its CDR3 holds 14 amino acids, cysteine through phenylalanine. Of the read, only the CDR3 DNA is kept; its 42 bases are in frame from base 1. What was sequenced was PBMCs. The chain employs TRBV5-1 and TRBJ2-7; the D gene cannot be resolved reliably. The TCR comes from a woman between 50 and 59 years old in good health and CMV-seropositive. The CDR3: CASSLRPGSSEQYF. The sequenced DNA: TGCGCCAGCAGCTTGAGACCGGGTTCGAGCGAGCAGTACTTC.